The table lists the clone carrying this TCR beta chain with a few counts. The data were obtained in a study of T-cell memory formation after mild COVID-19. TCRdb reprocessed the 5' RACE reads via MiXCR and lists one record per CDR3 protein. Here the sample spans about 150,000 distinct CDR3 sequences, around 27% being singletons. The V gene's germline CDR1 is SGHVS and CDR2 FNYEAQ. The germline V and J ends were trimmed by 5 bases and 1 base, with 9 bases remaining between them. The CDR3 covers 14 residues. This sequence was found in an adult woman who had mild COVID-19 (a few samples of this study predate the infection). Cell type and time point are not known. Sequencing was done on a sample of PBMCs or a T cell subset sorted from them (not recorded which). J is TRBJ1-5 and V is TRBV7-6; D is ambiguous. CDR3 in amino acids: CASSPDGSNQPQHF. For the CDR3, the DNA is TGTGCCAGCAGCCCGGACGGGAGCAATCAGCCCCAGCATTTT. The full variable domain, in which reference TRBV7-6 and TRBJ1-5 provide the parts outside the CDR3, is GAGVSQSPRYKVTKRGQDVALRCDPISGHVSLYWYRQALGQGPEFLTYFNYEAQQDKSGLPNDRFSAERPEGSISTLTIQRTEQRDSAMYRCASSPDGSNQPQHFGDGTRLSIL.